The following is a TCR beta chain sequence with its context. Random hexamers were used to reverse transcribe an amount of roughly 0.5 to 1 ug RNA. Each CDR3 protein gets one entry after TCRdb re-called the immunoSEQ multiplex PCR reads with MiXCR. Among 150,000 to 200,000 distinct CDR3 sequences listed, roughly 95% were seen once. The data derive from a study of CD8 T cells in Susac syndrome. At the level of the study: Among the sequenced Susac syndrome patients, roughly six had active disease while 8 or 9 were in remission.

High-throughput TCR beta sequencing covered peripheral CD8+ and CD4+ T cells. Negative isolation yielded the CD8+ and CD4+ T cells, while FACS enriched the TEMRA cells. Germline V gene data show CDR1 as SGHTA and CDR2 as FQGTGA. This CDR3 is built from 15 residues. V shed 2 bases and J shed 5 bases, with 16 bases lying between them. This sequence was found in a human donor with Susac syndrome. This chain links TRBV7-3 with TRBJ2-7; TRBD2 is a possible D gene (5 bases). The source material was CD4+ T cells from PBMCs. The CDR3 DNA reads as TGTGCCAGCAGCTTAGAGAGGGCCAGCGTCCACGAGCAGTACTTC. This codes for CASSLERASVHEQYF.